One and the same sample provided the 20 T cell receptor beta chains below, sequenced in a study of T cell responses to AZD1222 COVID-19 vaccine (dated by TCRdb to 2020 to 2023). Explained via the paper, the time point label denotes: baseline before first vaccination. The library was built by means of the immunoSEQ multiplex PCR assay. The clones in this table, taken by TCRdb from immuneACCESS, are in-frame only. Not every clone is retained; where verified, under half of the shortfall comes from an unresolved V gene, and the cause of the rest is unknown. The table for this sample lists 120,000 to 150,000 clones; around nine tenths of them were counted only once. Approximately 4.5% of the sample comes from the top ten. The sequences come from peripheral blood, collected on day 0 of AZD1222 vaccination. These receptor sequences come from an adult in good health.

The DNA of the CDR3 is TGTGCCAGCAGCTCCGGACAGGGTAGCTGGGACACCATATATTTT. Residues: CASSSGQGSWDTIYF. The gene calls are TRBV2 and TRBJ1-3; 8 nucleotides agree with TRBD1. The V gene end was trimmed by 6 bases and the J gene end by 8 bases; junction bases not matched to a gene: 12. From germline, CDR1 is SNHLY and CDR2 FYNNEI. CDR3 length: 15 residues.

CDR3 nucleotides: TGTGCCAGCAGCTCCCCCATTTACGAGCAGTACTTC. It translates to CASSSPIYEQYF. The chain links TRBV7-9 to TRBJ2-7; D unresolved. V was shortened by 4 bases and J by 4 bases, with 8 bases between the two germline ends. The CDR3 covers 12 residues. In germline, CDR1 is SEHNR, CDR2 FQNEAQ (reference sequence).

This clone was observed once. V usage is TRBV27 and J usage is TRBJ2-6, with D possibly matching TRBD2 (5 bases). V was trimmed by 4 bases and J by 0 bases, leaving 7 bases between them. CDR1 MNHEY and CDR2 SMNVEV come from the germline V gene (reference sequence). The CDR3 is 15 residues long. The CDR3 bases are TGTGCCAGCAGTTCCCGGGGCTCTGGGGCCAACGTCCTGACTTTC. As protein: CASSSRGSGANVLTF.

DNA for the CDR3: TGTGCCAGCAGCCCCTTCGCTCCCGGGGCTGGGGGATACACTGAAGCTTTCTTT. This encodes CASSPFAPGAGGYTEAFF. The chain is built from TRBV7-8 and TRBJ1-1; D is perhaps TRBD1 (5 bases). There are 18 residues in the CDR3. V was clipped by 5 bases and J by 3 bases, with 25 bases between them. Germline CDR1 reads SGHVS; CDR2 reads FQNEAQ. Variable domain in full (rest from reference TRBV7-8 and TRBJ1-1): GAGVSQSPRYKVAKRGQDVALRCDPISGHVSLFWYQQALGQGPEFLTYFQNEAQLDKSGLPSDRFFAERPEGSVSTLKIQRTQQEDSAVYLCASSPFAPGAGGYTEAFFGQGTRLTVV.

This clone showed up just once. The chain recombines TRBV2 with TRBJ1-2, with TRBD1 matching over 8 bases. With 3 bases clipped from V and 7 bases from J, the junction kept 10 bases outside the gene matches. The germline V gene encodes CDR1 SNHLY and CDR2 FYNNEI. The CDR3 spans 15 residues. CDR3 in amino acids: CASSDEDREESGYTF. The CDR3 DNA reads as TGTGCCAGCAGTGATGAGGACAGGGAAGAATCTGGCTACACCTTC.

This clone was picked up a small number of times. V gene TRBV29-1 combines with J gene TRBJ1-2; 7 nucleotides agree with TRBD1. J gave up 3 bases and V 6 bases, and 1 base lay outside the gene matches. Germline V gene lookup returns CDR1 SQVTM and CDR2 ANQGSEA. The CDR3 extends over 11 amino acids. Here the CDR3 DNA reads TGCAGCGTGCAGGGGGACTATGGCTACACCTTC. Translating gives CSVQGDYGYTF.

This clone was picked up one time. The chain employs TRBV4-1 and TRBJ1-2; maybe TRBD1 (5 bases). Germline values: CDR1 MGHRA, CDR2 YSYEKL. The CDR3 spans 16 residues. V lost 0 bases and J lost 0, with 11 bases in between. CDR3 amino acids: CASSQDPWGANYGYTF. As DNA, the CDR3 is TGCGCCAGCAGCCAAGACCCCTGGGGGGCTAACTATGGCTACACCTTC.

This clone was seen more than once but under ten times. This chain uses TRBV27 with TRBJ2-7; 10 bases are shared with TRBD2. Germline values: CDR1 MNHEY, CDR2 SMNVEV (reference sequence). The J segment lost 0 bases and the V segment lost 7 bases, leaving 3 bases of the junction unmatched. The CDR3 has 14 residues. The DNA of the CDR3 is TGTGCCAGCAAAACTAGCGGGGACTCCTACGAGCAGTACTTC. Translating gives CASKTSGDSYEQYF.

The chain uses TRBV4-1 and TRBJ1-2; possible D gene TRBD1, 5 bases. Germline CDR1 and CDR2: MGHRA and YSYEKL. The V end lost 1 base, the J end lost 6 bases, and 12 bases lay between the germline ends. The CDR3 is 14 residues long. CDR3 DNA: TGCGCCAGCAGCCAAGGGGACCAGGAGGATGGCTACACCTTC. Its protein product is CASSQGDQEDGYTF.

The chain is built from TRBV27 and TRBJ2-7; D ambiguous. CDR1 MNHEY and CDR2 SMNVEV come from the germline V gene (reference sequence). V lost 6 bases and J lost 3, with 12 bases in between. CDR3 length: 13 amino acids. The CDR3 sequence: CASSRTGSYEQYF. CDR3 nucleotides: TGTGCCAGCAGCCGTACGGGCAGCTACGAGCAGTACTTC.

The chain combines TRBV5-1 with TRBJ1-4; 7 nucleotides agree with TRBD1. Germline V gives CDR1 SGHRS, CDR2 YFSETQ. The CDR3 is 14 residues long. Trimming at V came to 4 bases and at J to 2 bases, leaving 2 bases not matched to a gene. DNA for the CDR3: TGCGCCAGCAGCCGACAGGGCACTAATGAAAAACTGTTTTTT. Translating gives CASSRQGTNEKLFF.

The V call is TRBV18, the J call TRBJ1-2, with a tentative D call TRBD1 (5 bases). CDR3 size: 14 residues. CDR1 and CDR2 (germline): KGHSH, LQKENI. With 10 bases removed from V and 0 bases from J, the gap between germline ends came to 15 bases. The DNA of the CDR3 is TGTGCCACTCGGAGCAGGGACTCTAACTATGGCTACACCTTC. This translates into CATRSRDSNYGYTF.

The V gene is TRBV5-1, the J gene TRBJ2-7, with D unresolved. In germline, CDR1 is SGHRS, CDR2 YFSETQ. CDR3 length equals 17 residues. The ends were cut back, 5 bases at V and 0 bases at J, with 21 bases in the middle. The CDR3 coding sequence is TGCGCCAGCAGTTTTAGGTCCCGGACCGATAGCTCCTACGAGCAGTACTTC. Residues: CASSFRSRTDSSYEQYF.

The J gene is TRBJ1-1, the V gene TRBV12-5; the D is unclear. In germline, CDR1 is LGHNT, CDR2 FRNRAP. CDR3 length: 17 residues. V lost 0 bases to trimming and J lost 0 bases, with 14 bases between them. The CDR3: CASGLVPGLHMNTEAFF. The CDR3 DNA follows: TGTGCTAGTGGTTTGGTACCGGGCCTACACATGAACACTGAAGCTTTCTTT.

V and J are TRBV11-3 and TRBJ2-6; D gene uncertain. The CDR3 extends over 15 amino acids. Germline V gene data show CDR1 as SGHNT and CDR2 as YENEEA. V was shortened by 5 bases and J by 1 base, with 9 bases between the two germline ends. The DNA for the CDR3 is TGTGCCAGCAGCAAAAGGCAGTCTGGGGCCAACGTCCTGACTTTC. Translation gives CASSKRQSGANVLTF.

The chain recombines TRBV6-2 or TRBV6-3 with TRBJ2-4, with 12 bases identical to TRBD1. The germline gives CDR1 MNHEY, CDR2 SVGEGT. The CDR3 is made up of 20 amino acids. J was trimmed by 0 bases and V by 3 bases; bases with no gene match: 12. CDR3 DNA: TGTGCCAGCAGTTATAAGGCCGGGACAGGGGGCCTTTTAGCCAAAAACATTCAGTACTTC. This translates into CASSYKAGTGGLLAKNIQYF.

This clone was seen once. The J gene is TRBJ2-3, the V gene TRBV28, with D tentatively TRBD1 or TRBD2 (5 bases each). This CDR3 comprises 15 residues. The ends were cut back, 4 bases at V and 2 bases at J, with 13 bases in the middle. Germline assignment: CDR1 MDHEN and CDR2 SYDVKM. The CDR3 reads CASSSPGPFTDTQYF. The DNA for the CDR3 is TGTGCCAGCAGTTCCCCGGGACCGTTCACAGATACGCAGTATTTT.

This sequence joins TRBV6-1 and TRBJ1-6, with a weak D call TRBD1 (5 bases). V shed 4 bases and J shed 5 bases, with 27 bases lying between them. The CDR3 spans 20 residues. Germline V lookup: CDR1 MNHNS, CDR2 SASEGT. CDR3 amino acids: CASSVIKEGSGLRNNSPLHF. As DNA, the CDR3 is TGTGCCAGCAGTGTTATAAAGGAAGGATCGGGACTAAGAAATAATTCACCCCTCCACTTT.

Details on this clone: The junction shows a germline mismatch at one end, possibly a read error. The chain carries TRBV7-7 and TRBJ2-1; D unresolved. Germline values: CDR1 SSHAT, CDR2 FNYEAQ (reference sequence). The CDR3 loop spans 14 amino acids. The CDR3 protein is CASSLGAGYNEQFF. The CDR3 DNA follows: TGTGCTAGCAGCTTAGGAGCCGGGTACAATGAGCAGTTCTTC.

The CDR3 DNA is TGTGCCAGCAGCTTAGGACATAGCTCCTACGAGCAGTACTTC. Translated, it gives CASSLGHSSYEQYF. The gene calls are TRBV7-2 and TRBJ2-7; D is ambiguous. Per germline, CDR1 SGHTA and CDR2 FQGNSA. This CDR3 is built from 14 residues. V lost 1 base, J lost 0 bases, and 7 bases lay in between.